The 19 T cell receptor beta chains below all came from one sample that was sequenced in a study of T cells in tuberculosis. Indicated time point: new active TB diagnosis, blood taken before or within 7 days of starting treatment. TCRdb's copy holds only in-frame clones and misses some; the assay was immunoSEQ multiplex PCR. The sample records around 30,000 clones, 86% being singletons. This material consisted of PBMCs, taken at tuberculosis diagnosis. The receptor source for this set is an adult with tuberculosis.

V is TRBV6-6 and J is TRBJ2-7; a weak D match, TRBD1 (5 bases). This CDR3 has 15 amino acids. V shed 7 bases and J shed 0 bases, with 16 bases lying between them. Germline CDR1 MNHNY, CDR2 SVGAGI (reference sequence). CDR3 protein: CASTPRQGASYEQYF. The CDR3, as DNA: TGTGCCAGCACCCCCCGGCAGGGTGCCTCCTACGAGCAGTACTTC.

J is TRBJ1-4 and V is TRBV28; 7 bases fit TRBD1. Germline V gene data show CDR1 as MDHEN and CDR2 as SYDVKM. The CDR3 is made up of 14 amino acids. V lost 3 bases, J lost 8 bases, and 6 bases stayed unmatched. The CDR3 nucleotides read TGTGCCAGCAGTTTTAGGGGGCTGGACGAAAAACTGTTTTTT. Amino acids: CASSFRGLDEKLFF.

This chain joins TRBV2 and TRBJ2-1; tentatively, D is TRBD2 (5 bases). The CDR3 contains 15 residues. Trimming removed 4 bases at V and 0 bases at J, with 10 bases between. Germline CDR1 is SNHLY and CDR2 is FYNNEI. The CDR3 region is CASSGTFSSYNEQFF. The CDR3 DNA reads as TGTGCCAGCAGTGGGACTTTTAGCTCCTACAATGAGCAGTTCTTC.

This sequence joins TRBV2 and TRBJ2-3, with a tentative D call TRBD2 (6 bases). This CDR3 has 13 residues. Germline V lookup: CDR1 SNHLY, CDR2 FYNNEI. Between the trimmed V and J ends, which lost 4 bases and 6 bases, there was a span of 11 bases. The CDR3: CASSGGESDTQYF. CDR3 coding DNA: TGTGCCAGCAGTGGGGGGGAATCGGATACGCAGTATTTT.

V and J are TRBV2 and TRBJ2-1; 8 bases align to TRBD2. CDR3 length: 18 residues. J lost 7 bases, V lost 3 bases, and 17 bases had no gene match. The germline CDR1 and CDR2 sequences are SNHLY and FYNNEI. For the CDR3, the DNA is TGTGCCAGCAGTGACCGCTCCGGGACTAGTAATCGCGTGAATGAGCAGTTCTTC. Translated: CASSDRSGTSNRVNEQFF.

The V gene is TRBV5-5, the J gene TRBJ2-5; D is undetermined. This CDR3 is built from 14 residues. CDR1 is SGHKS, CDR2 YYEKEE, per germline (reference sequence). The V end was cut by 0 bases, the J end by 5 bases, with 11 bases between. This CDR3 reads CASSLGLLAETQYF. The DNA of the CDR3 is TGTGCCAGCAGCTTGGGACTCCTGGCGGAGACCCAGTACTTC.

This clone came up a few times. V usage is TRBV19 and J usage is TRBJ1-1; TRBD1 agrees at 10 bases. The CDR3 extends over 15 amino acids. Germline loops: CDR1 LNHDA, CDR2 SQIVND (reference sequence). V lost 4 bases to trimming and J lost 4 bases; unmatched junction nucleotides: 6. DNA of the CDR3: TGTGCCAGTAGTAATCAGGGACAGGGGACCACTGAAGCTTTCTTT. Its translation: CASSNQGQGTTEAFF.

The chain employs TRBV11-3 and TRBJ2-6, with no clear D. V was cut by 3 bases and J by 0 bases, with 6 bases left in between. This CDR3 comprises 15 residues. CDR1 is SGHNT and CDR2 is YENEEA in the germline V gene. The CDR3 protein is CASSFSGSGANVLTF. CDR3 DNA: TGTGCCAGCAGCTTTTCCGGCTCTGGGGCCAACGTCCTGACTTTC.

The chain recombines TRBV19 with TRBJ2-5, with TRBD1 matching 9 bases. V shed 3 bases and J 4 bases; nucleotides not matched to a gene: 9. CDR1 and CDR2 from the germline V gene are LNHDA and SQIVND (reference sequence). The CDR3 spans 16 residues. The CDR3 nucleotides read TGTGCCAGTAGTATCCGGGGACAGGGAGTAGGAGAGACCCAGTACTTC. This codes for CASSIRGQGVGETQYF. Based on the CDR3 plus reference TRBV19 and TRBJ2-5, the full variable domain is DGGITQSPKYLFRKEGQNVTLSCEQNLNHDAMYWYRQDPGQGLRLIYYSQIVNDFQKGDIAEGYSVSREKKESFPLTVTSAQKNPTAFYLCASSIRGQGVGETQYFGPGTRLLVL.

The table lists this clone with a count of one. The chain employs TRBV27 and TRBJ1-4; tentatively, D is TRBD1 (6 bases). Per germline, CDR1 MNHEY and CDR2 SMNVEV (reference sequence). The V and J ends lost 4 bases and 3 bases respectively, with 12 bases between them. The CDR3 length is 15 residues. The CDR3 sequence: CASSSSDSANEKLFF. As DNA, the CDR3 is TGTGCCAGCAGTTCCTCGGACAGCGCTAATGAAAAACTGTTTTTT.

The chain couples TRBV4-1 to TRBJ2-1; D is possibly TRBD1 (5 bases). The CDR3 sequence is 13 residues long. The germline CDR1 and CDR2 sequences are MGHRA and YSYEKL. V dropped 5 bases and J dropped 4 bases, with 9 bases sitting between them. The CDR3 reads CASSANRYNEQFF. CDR3 sequence (DNA): TGCGCCAGCAGCGCTAACAGGTACAATGAGCAGTTCTTC.

This rearrangement joins TRBV6-6 to TRBJ1-5, with D hard to call. The V end lost 0 bases, the J end lost 4 bases, and 7 bases lay between the germline ends. The CDR3 runs to 14 residues. Looked up from germline, CDR1 is MNHNY and CDR2 is SVGAGI (reference sequence). The CDR3 loop is CASSYSGVNQPQHF. The DNA for the CDR3 is TGTGCCAGCAGTTACTCGGGAGTGAATCAGCCCCAGCATTTT.

This clone showed up just a few times. The chain uses TRBV6-1 and TRBJ2-3; TRBD2 aligns across 13 bases. The CDR3 is 16 amino acids. Germline V gene data show CDR1 as MNHNS and CDR2 as SASEGT. V trimming: 3 bases; J trimming: 4 bases; junction bases outside the gene matches: 4. The CDR3 nucleotides are TGTGCCAGCAGTGATGGGACTAGCGGGGACTCAGATACGCAGTATTTT. Translation: CASSDGTSGDSDTQYF.

The chain joins TRBV11-2 to TRBJ2-5; TRBD1 matches 9 bases. CDR1 and CDR2 (germline): SGHAT, FQNNGV. V shed 5 bases and J 1 base; nucleotides not matched to a gene: 5. CDR3 length equals 15 residues. CDR3: CASSTSTGGQETQYF. As DNA, the CDR3 is TGTGCCAGCAGCACCTCGACAGGGGGCCAAGAGACCCAGTACTTC.

The chain links TRBV18 to TRBJ2-5, with TRBD2 as a possible D gene (6 bases). CDR3 length equals 14 residues. V dropped 0 bases and J dropped 9 bases, with 14 bases sitting between them. CDR1 and CDR2 (germline): KGHSH, LQKENI. The CDR3 spells CASSPPQRAPAQYF. The CDR3 nucleotides are TGTGCCAGCTCACCACCCCAGCGGGCGCCGGCCCAGTACTTC.

The V gene is TRBV5-1, the J gene TRBJ2-1; TRBD1 aligns across 9 bases. Germline V CDR1 and CDR2: SGHRS, YFSETQ. The V gene end was trimmed by 2 bases and the J gene end by 4 bases; junction bases not matched to a gene: 1. The CDR3 loop spans 14 amino acids. The CDR3 reads CASSFGQGYNEQFF. CDR3 in DNA: TGCGCCAGCAGCTTCGGACAGGGGTACAATGAGCAGTTCTTC.

The rearrangement links TRBV5-6 to TRBJ1-2, with TRBD1 matching over 9 bases. This CDR3 is built from 15 residues. The germline V gene has CDR1 SGHDT and CDR2 YYEEEE. Unmatched junction bases numbered 7, after V lost 0 bases and J lost 7 bases. CDR3: CASSLDRQGDIGYTF. CDR3 DNA sequence: TGTGCCAGCAGCTTGGATCGACAGGGGGATATTGGCTACACCTTC.

The V and J genes are TRBV7-3 and TRBJ2-7; 11 bases agree with TRBD2. The germline V gene encodes CDR1 SGHTA and CDR2 FQGTGA. The CDR3 sequence is 20 residues long. The J segment lost 3 bases and the V segment lost 3 bases, leaving 19 bases of the junction unmatched. This CDR3 is CASSFYQASGRPPSLYEQYF. Here the CDR3 DNA reads TGTGCCAGCAGCTTTTATCAGGCTAGCGGGAGGCCCCCATCGCTCTACGAGCAGTACTTC.

The V and J genes are TRBV7-2 and TRBJ1-1; D is perhaps TRBD1 (6 bases). The ends were cut back, 2 bases at V and 5 bases at J, with 12 bases in the middle. This CDR3 contains 14 residues. Germline V gene lookup returns CDR1 SGHTA and CDR2 FQGNSA. CDR3: CASSLYARGTEAFF. As DNA, the CDR3 is TGTGCCAGCAGCTTATATGCCAGGGGAACTGAAGCTTTCTTT.